This paragraph covers one T cell receptor (beta chain) sequence. The sample comes from a study of CD8+ T cells in alopecia areata. Overall study: The drug, oral tofacitinib, was given to treated patients at 5 to 10 mg twice daily.

Treatment in this sample: oral pan-JAK inhibitor, 5-10 mg twice daily. Germline V lookup: CDR1 SGHDT, CDR2 YYEEEE. J was trimmed by 7 bases and V by 4 bases; bases with no gene match: 10. The CDR3 length is 15 residues. Following RNA extraction, reverse transcription yielded cDNA that acted as the sequencing template. TCRdb's table, derived via immunoSEQ multiplex PCR, lists solely in-frame clones and lacks some. Of approximately 280,000 clones in the sample, nearly 60% are singletons; the top ten hold under 2%. The TCR originated in a human donor with alopecia areata. Sequenced here: CD4+ T cells sorted from blood, sampled at week 24, from a patient treated with tofacitinib. V usage is TRBV5-6 and J usage is TRBJ2-7; 11 bases are a match to TRBD1. As DNA, the CDR3 is TGTGCCAGCAGCGGGAGGGACAGGGGGATCGGTGAGCAGTACTTC. It codes for CASSGRDRGIGEQYF.